This T cell receptor beta chain was recorded in a study of OX40 agonist ivuxolimab in advanced cancers. Germline V gene sequence: CDR1 GTSNPN, CDR2 SVGIG (reference sequence). CDR3 length: 14 amino acids. V gave up 0 bases and J gave up 4 bases, with 9 bases separating them. Assay: immunoSEQ multiplex PCR; the TCRdb copy retains only in-frame clones and omits some. This sample yields about 80,000 clones, of which 85% to 95% are seen a single time; 0.55% to 0.7% belongs to the top ten. The TCR sequence derives from an adult with an advanced solid tumor such as melanoma, head and neck, liver or kidney cancer. Sequencing used CD4+ or CD8+ T cells sorted from blood, obtained in a trial of the OX40 agonist ivuxolimab. This rearrangement joins TRBV30 to TRBJ2-2; D may correspond to TRBD1 or TRBD2 (6 bases each). The CDR3: CAWSVQGGTGELFF. Written as DNA, the CDR3 is TGTGCCTGGAGTGTACAGGGAGGCACCGGGGAGCTGTTTTTT.